This record covers a single T cell receptor beta chain. The authors' processing: Estimated nucleated cell counts came from reference gene primer amplification. Assay: immunoSEQ multiplex PCR; the TCRdb copy retains only in-frame clones and omits some. The V and J calls and clone size come from that table; D and trimming were worked out from the DNA. The sample shows about 29,000 clones, approximately 81% of them seen only once. The sample originates from a study of blood T cell repertoires in COVID-19. Looking at the study overall: The origin of the acute and convalescent COVID-19 samples was the United States, Italy and Spain. From T cells, B-cell-depleted T cells, or PBMCs came the material, which was cDNA or gDNA.

Germline lookup yields CDR1 SGHTA and CDR2 FQGNSA. The trim removed 1 base at V and 6 bases at J, leaving 5 bases unmatched. The CDR3 has 16 amino acids. The chain has TRBV7-2 and TRBJ2-3, with 12 nucleotides matching TRBD2. The sequenced sample consisted of peripheral blood. The receptor was derived from a man at least 80 years old with active COVID-19. The chain's CDR3 is CASSLDLAGGSDTQYF. CDR3 sequence (DNA): TGTGCCAGCAGCTTAGATCTAGCGGGGGGGTCCGATACGCAGTATTTT.